These 21 T cell receptor beta chains came from one sample sequenced in a study of blood T cells in healthy people across ages. PCR was performed a second time for about 7 to 11 cycles using a sample-barcoded 5' primer and a J-beta primer mix. TCRdb re-called the 5' RACE reads with MiXCR, one entry per CDR3 protein. In the table there are around 1.7 million distinct CDR3 sequences, about 28% of which are singletons. Sequencing was performed on blood. Source of these receptors: a woman under 40 in good health.

The CDR3 nucleotides read TGTGCCAGCAGCGCCACCCCAGGGGAAGAAAAACTGTTTTTT. This gives the protein CASSATPGEEKLFF. V and J are TRBV9 and TRBJ1-4; the D gene is possibly TRBD1 (6 bases). Germline V gene sequence: CDR1 SGDLS, CDR2 YYNGEE. The V and J ends lost 3 bases and 8 bases respectively, with 14 bases between them. This CDR3 spans 14 amino acids.

This clonotype was seen ten or more times. The CDR3 loop is CASSGTGAGYTF. Written as DNA, the CDR3 is TGTGCCAGCAGCGGGACGGGGGCTGGCTACACCTTC. The chain recombines TRBV12-3 or TRBV12-4 with TRBJ1-2, with D tentatively TRBD1 (6 bases). The CDR3 spans 12 residues. V lost 6 bases, J lost 7 bases, and 12 bases lay in between.

This clonotype was detected many times. The chain joins TRBV29-1 to TRBJ2-7; TRBD1 matches 9 bases. After removal of 4 bases from V and 7 bases from J, the junction contained 5 bases not matched to a gene. This CDR3 contains 12 residues. Germline V lookup: CDR1 SQVTM, CDR2 ANQGSEA. In DNA form, the CDR3 reads TGCAGCGTTGGCGGGGACAGGGTTGAGCAGTACTTC. Its protein is CSVGGDRVEQYF.

As concerns this clonotype: A read error may explain this, as a much larger clone is one base away. V gene TRBV6-2 or TRBV6-3 combines with J gene TRBJ2-1, with 12 nucleotides matching TRBD2. The V segment lost 2 bases and the J segment 2 bases; nucleotides outside the gene matches: 7. This CDR3 is built from 18 residues. The germline V gene encodes CDR1 MNHEY and CDR2 SVGEGT. The CDR3 reads CASSYGLAGGKTYNEQFF. The CDR3 coding sequence is TGTGCCAGCAGTTACGGCCTAGCGGGAGGGAAAACCTACAATGAGCAGTTCTTC.

The chain combines TRBV28 with TRBJ2-3, with D perhaps matching TRBD2 (6 bases). V lost 6 bases, J lost 4 bases, and 20 bases lay in between. This CDR3 contains 16 residues. From germline, CDR1 is MDHEN and CDR2 SYDVKM. CDR3 amino acids: CASSPTGTPQSDTQYF. The CDR3, as DNA: TGTGCCAGCAGCCCGACCGGGACTCCCCAATCAGATACGCAGTATTTT.

The sample holds many counts of this clonotype. The chain links TRBV20-1 to TRBJ2-7; D perhaps matches TRBD2 (6 bases). Trimming removed 6 bases from V and 2 bases from J, with 17 bases in between. The germline V gene has CDR1 DFQATT and CDR2 SNEGSKA (reference sequence). This CDR3 comprises 14 residues. CDR3 nucleotides: TGCAGTGCGTACTCCGCTAGCGACCCCTACGAGCAGTACTTC. It is translated as CSAYSASDPYEQYF.

This clonotype was recorded a few times. The chain links TRBV9 to TRBJ1-1; 8 bases match TRBD1. The CDR3 is 14 amino acids. The trim removed 5 bases at V and 6 bases at J, leaving 9 bases unmatched. The germline V gene has CDR1 SGDLS and CDR2 YYNGEE. This CDR3 is CASSAPGGGPEAFF. The CDR3 bases are TGTGCCAGCAGTGCCCCAGGGGGCGGGCCTGAAGCTTTCTTT.

This clonotype was seen once. The V and J genes are TRBV12-3 or TRBV12-4 and TRBJ1-6, with D tentatively TRBD1 (6 bases). The CDR3 has 13 amino acids. Trimming cost V 5 bases and J 15 bases, with 17 bases left between them. CDR3 sequence reads: CASSPWRGEVLHF. In DNA, the CDR3 is TGTGCCAGCAGTCCGTGGAGGGGGGAAGTCCTCCACTTT.

This chain joins TRBV27 and TRBJ2-4; the D gene is possibly TRBD2 (6 bases). The germline CDR1 and CDR2 sequences are MNHEY and SMNVEV (reference sequence). CDR3 length: 13 amino acids. V was pared by 6 bases and J by 7 bases, with 13 bases between. The CDR3 coding sequence is TGTGCCAGCAGACGCACCGCGGGGAACATTCAGTACTTC. Encoded protein: CASRRTAGNIQYF.

This clonotype has more than one count but fewer than ten. The V and J genes are TRBV27 and TRBJ1-5; D is perhaps TRBD1 (6 bases). The CDR3 covers 15 residues. Trimming stripped 10 bases from V and 0 bases from J, with 16 bases between. CDR1 MNHEY and CDR2 SMNVEV come from the germline V gene (reference sequence). This CDR3 reads CATREGGYSNQPQHF. The CDR3 DNA follows: TGTGCCACAAGGGAGGGGGGTTATAGCAATCAGCCCCAGCATTTT.

V gene TRBV12-3 or TRBV12-4 combines with J gene TRBJ1-5; no definite D call. CDR3 size: 14 residues. The V end was cut by 1 base, the J end by 4 bases, with 8 bases between. The CDR3 loop is CASSLDPQNQPQHF. In DNA form, the CDR3 reads TGTGCCAGCAGTTTAGACCCTCAGAATCAGCCCCAGCATTTT.

This clonotype appeared a few times. The V and J genes are TRBV29-1 and TRBJ2-1; D assignment may be TRBD1 or TRBD2 (5 bases each). V lost 2 bases to trimming and J lost 6 bases, with 14 bases between them. Germline V gene lookup returns CDR1 SQVTM and CDR2 ANQGSEA. CDR3 length: 14 residues. The CDR3 region is CSVELVLGVNEQFF. The CDR3 DNA follows: TGCAGCGTTGAACTAGTTCTGGGGGTCAATGAGCAGTTCTTC.

This clonotype showed up just a few times. This chain connects TRBV12-3 or TRBV12-4 to TRBJ1-2; D possibly corresponds to TRBD1 (6 bases). The V end lost 4 bases, the J end lost 7 bases, and 19 bases lay between the germline ends. The CDR3 has 15 residues. The CDR3 region is CASSSEPQGEGGYTF. The CDR3 DNA reads TGTGCCAGCAGTTCCGAACCACAGGGAGAGGGTGGCTACACCTTC.

The CDR3, as DNA: TGTGCCAGCAGCTTTAGGTGGGGCGACGAGCAGTACTTC. Its translation: CASSFRWGDEQYF. This chain uses TRBV7-2 with TRBJ2-7; TRBD1 might be the D (5 bases). Germline V gives CDR1 SGHTA, CDR2 FQGNSA. V was cut by 3 bases and J by 5 bases, with 11 bases left in between. The CDR3 has 13 amino acids. The entire variable domain, with the rest obtained from reference TRBV7-2 and TRBJ2-7, is as follows: GAGVSQSPSNKVTEKGKDVELRCDPISGHTALYWYRQSLGQGLEFLIYFQGNSAPDKSGLPSDRFSAERTGGSVSTLTIQRTQQEDSAVYLCASSFRWGDEQYFGPGTRLTVT.

The chain recombines TRBV18 with TRBJ2-5; D gene ambiguous. The J call may be faulty, since TRBJ2-7 better matches the DNA end. CDR3 size: 14 residues. CDR1 is KGHSH, CDR2 LQKENI, per germline. In DNA, the CDR3 is TGTGCCAGCTCACCACCGGCAGGTGATAGCGAGCAGTACTTC. Protein: CASSPPAGDSEQYF.

J is TRBJ2-7 and V is TRBV7-9; D not certain. Germline V CDR1 and CDR2: SEHNR, FQNEAQ (reference sequence). The CDR3 is 15 residues long. V lost 4 bases, J lost 2 bases, and 15 bases lay in between. The CDR3 DNA reads TGTGCCAGCAGCTCTATCCAAGGACGAGCCTACGAGCAGTACTTC. The encoded protein is CASSSIQGRAYEQYF.

This clonotype was detected ten times or more. The junction departs from the called germline gene at one end, perhaps through a read error. The V and J genes are TRBV5-1 and TRBJ2-1; 8 positions agree with TRBD2. Germline-derived CDR1 and CDR2 are SGHRS and YFSETQ. The CDR3 length is 15 residues. The DNA for the CDR3 is TGTGCCAGCAGCCTTGGTAGCGGGACCTACAATGAGCAGTTCTTC. Protein product: CASSLGSGTYNEQFF.

V usage is TRBV29-1 and J usage is TRBJ2-1; no firm D call. The V end was cut by 5 bases, the J end by 6 bases, with 17 bases between. This CDR3 region has 14 residues. CDR1 SQVTM and CDR2 ANQGSEA come from the germline V gene. The CDR3 bases are TGCAGCGTTCCGTTACTGACCGCCTCCAATGAGCAGTTCTTC. This sequence encodes CSVPLLTASNEQFF.

The rearrangement uses TRBV20-1 and TRBJ2-7; D is possibly TRBD1 (6 bases). This CDR3 comprises 13 residues. Trimming pared 5 bases from V and 2 bases from J, leaving 13 bases between. Germline CDR1 reads DFQATT; CDR2 reads SNEGSKA (reference sequence). As DNA, the CDR3 is TGCAGTGCTCCCCCGGGACAAGCCTACGAGCAGTACTTC. This encodes CSAPPGQAYEQYF.

The chain employs TRBV7-2 and TRBJ2-4; the D call may be TRBD1 or TRBD2 (5 bases each). CDR3 length equals 17 residues. Trimming left V 1 base short and J 4 bases short, with 17 bases between. Germline V lookup: CDR1 SGHTA, CDR2 FQGNSA. CDR3 residues: CASSLGGAGIQKNIQYF. The CDR3 nucleotides read TGTGCCAGCAGCTTAGGAGGGGCGGGTATTCAAAAAAACATTCAGTACTTC.

V usage is TRBV5-5 and J usage is TRBJ2-7; tentatively, D is TRBD1 (6 bases). The CDR3 is made up of 14 amino acids. Germline-derived CDR1 and CDR2 are SGHKS and YYEKEE (reference sequence). V gave up 5 bases and J gave up 7 bases, with 19 bases separating them. The CDR3 spells CASRPVPGEREQYF. The CDR3 DNA is TGTGCCAGCAGGCCTGTTCCAGGGGAGCGGGAGCAGTACTTC.